This record looks at one T cell receptor (beta chain) sequence and its context. This clone's antigen is unknown. Per-base quality was not reported, and no clone a single base away is much larger than it. Counted from cysteine to phenylalanine, this CDR3 has 14 amino acids. Only the CDR3 portion is preserved as DNA: 42 bases, with reading frame beginning at the first base. Looking up the germline V gene yields CDR1 MNHEY and CDR2 SVGAGI. V ends up 7 bases short and J 8 bases short, with an unmatched junction base count of 8. Receptors were amplified or captured by the immunoSEQ multiplex PCR assay. A mixture of 60 forward primers for TCR Vbeta segments and 13 reverse primers for TCR Jbeta segments was used in the multiplex PCR. A multiplex PCR assay on genomic DNA amplified the CDR3 region of rearranged TCR beta genes. On the Illumina HiSeq System, the amplified TCR beta libraries were sequenced as 87-base-pair reads. Per the source publication's procedure: Across the 670 or so repertoires, a later analysis counted around 80 million unique TCR beta chains, some 11 million of which were shared by at least two donors. Raw reads were error-corrected and collapsed into unique sequences with a nearest-neighbor algorithm that merged closely related sequences to remove PCR and sequencing errors. CDR3 sequences were aligned to IMGT reference sequences to assign V, D and J gene segments. For a sequence to be retained, at least a six-nucleotide match to both a V gene segment and a J gene segment was required. Rearrangements were called productive when the CDR3 lacked stop codons and stayed in frame with V and J; all others were non-productive. CDR3 was defined according to IMGT convention as the region running from the second conserved V-encoded cysteine to the conserved J-encoded phenylalanine. The earlier analysis of about 570 of the donors excluded any sequence lacking an unambiguous match to a single V gene segment. In an earlier analysis of about 590 of the donors, a V segment was called functional when productive rearrangements were above 56.7%, and segregating when the standard deviation between donors exceeded 5%. A statistical classification framework was built for diagnosing cytomegalovirus status from the catalog of TCR beta chain sequences. V and J gene assignment, in a later analysis, came from comparing TCR nucleotide sequences with IMGT/GENE-DB human TR gene sequences. In a later analysis, CDR3 sequences and most-parsimonious VDJ recombination scenarios were assigned using the TCRdist pipeline. In a later analysis, each TCR beta chain was defined by its CDR3 amino acid sequence together with its V-gene family, and reads without a unique V-gene family were excluded. A later analysis removed 500 to 650 highly shared, low-generation-probability nucleotide sequences to deal with suspected cross-contamination and a sequencing artifact. For each public chain, a later analysis derived a clonal expansion index from normalized ranks of inferred template counts within each repertoire. In a later analysis, generation probabilities were computed with a VDJ recombination model fitted to out-of-frame rearrangements, and the resulting probabilities were checked against IGoR. A later analysis scored TCR-TCR, TCR-HLA and TCR-CMV co-occurrence with hypergeometric tests, applying a repertoire-size bias correction to TCR pairs. To estimate false discovery rates, a later analysis permuted the HLA or CMV assignments 20 times. In a later analysis, co-occurring TCRs were grouped with DBSCAN, and TCRdist sequence similarity was added when clustering was performed within HLA-allele-positive subsets. Repertoires with fewer than 30,000 or more than 120,000 public chains were left out of co-occurrence clustering, as were a few repertoires with anomalous nucleotide sharing. Drawn from immuneACCESS, this table holds only the in-frame rearrangements with V and J called that TCRdb kept. Clones are partly lost; checked studies trace under half to an unresolved V gene and leave the rest unexplained. V, J and clone size were drawn from that table, and D and trimming were deduced from the DNA. The sample table shows under 110,000 clones, and around 75% are seen once. The ten largest make up roughly 2.9% of the sample.

The cohort was made up of 666 healthy bone marrow donors. At the time of sampling, every cohort member was nominally healthy, though immune exposures that went unrecorded were likely present. The donor was CMV seropositive and belonged to the group of 250 to 300 seropositive cohort members. Each donor provided a peripheral blood sample, and peripheral blood mononuclear cells were used for TCR beta sequencing. The Qiagen DNeasy Blood Extraction Kit was used to extract genomic DNA from the blood cell samples. This entry is derived from a study of cytomegalovirus exposure and HLA in healthy donors (TCRdb year 2017). A note on the overall study: An earlier analysis of roughly 500 of the donors reported 250 to 350 Gb of sequence data and 95 million to 120 million unique TCR beta sequences obtained from about 170 million T cells. Approximately 300 gigabases of sequencing data and tens of millions of unique TCR sequences made up an early release that covered about 640 HLA-typed donors. The genetic ancestry cluster associated with self-reported Caucasian donors included 70% to 85% of the roughly 380 genotyped donors. The study aimed to test whether signatures of past pathogen exposure could be identified by cataloging public T cell receptors. The T cell repertoires of 666 subjects were profiled by immunosequencing and related to cytomegalovirus serostatus. Besides the first cohort of approximately 670 subjects, a separate validation cohort made up of around 120 different subjects was used. The study combined high-throughput TCR immunosequencing, statistical association of individual TCRs with disease status, and machine learning to predict cytomegalovirus infection status. In a later analysis, previously published TCR beta repertoires from 500 to 750 donors were re-analyzed and high-resolution HLA genotyping was added so that TCR occurrence patterns could be studied. Rather than drawing on any new phenotypic data, the later analysis identified candidate immune exposures from TCR beta sequences and the way those sequences occurred across donors. An earlier analysis of nearly 600 of the donors applied high-throughput TCR beta sequencing to assess whether each TCR beta V gene segment acted as functional or pseudogenic. Donor age, sex, ethnicity and CMV serostatus were collected together with the repertoire data. A later genetic analysis used genome-wide SNP genotypes for 398 of the 666 donors, treating that subset as a discovery cohort. All discovery cohort repertoires had been generated using a single sequencing platform. Both class I and class II loci were covered by HLA typing, at four-digit resolution. Typing coverage varied by locus: roughly 620-630 donors for A, B, C, DRB1 and DQB1; under 550 for DQA1; approximately 610 for DPA1; 400 to 480 for DPB1. Because of strong linkage in the cohort, five DR-DQ haplotypes were treated as single units for association and clustering. Across 300 to 500 genotyped donors of the cohort, an average of roughly 250,000 unique TCR beta nucleotide sequences per donor were sequenced, and 15% to 20% of those sequences were non-productive.

What the work shows at the level of the full study, not this receptor alone: Most TCR sequences were observed very rarely across donors, whereas some public TCRs were present in many individuals. V-gene and J-gene trimming of TCR beta chains was associated with a missense DCLRE1C variant in a later genetic analysis, and the association was replicated in an independent cohort. An earlier analysis of approximately 570 of the donors showed that most TCR beta V segments appeared in productive rearrangements either about 87% or about 30% of the time, which broadly matched IMGT annotations. Immune exposure information for the cohort was limited to CMV serostatus. A few of the identified cytomegalovirus-associated TCR beta chains were confirmed in vitro to be specific for cytomegalovirus antigens. It was suggested by the authors that the approach could potentially be generalized to other disease states and immunological phenotypes. Correlated functional status among segregating V segments might be attributable to linkage disequilibrium, but an unknown experimental factor could not be ruled out. A later genetic analysis reported fewer N-insertions in productive TCRs among donors in an Asian-associated ancestry cluster than the roughly 700-donor mean. A further reported finding was that TCR beta sequences accurately predicted the HLA-A and HLA-B alleles for most subjects in the first cohort. In the study, around 150 TCR beta chains were listed as associated with cytomegalovirus. The earlier analysis of approximately 590 of the donors excluded about 16 rarely observed V segments, including chromosome 9 orphons, because counts were too low. In a later analysis, HLA-associated TCR beta chains were found to be more clonally expanded and to have lower generation probabilities than equally common non-associated chains. This cohort had only TCR beta chains sequenced, and the lack of alpha or paired-chain data limited which features could be detected. In a later analysis, the rate of TCR association differed among HLA loci, with DRB1 alleles having the most associated TCRs and HLA-C alleles having the fewest. Because the 87-base-pair reads could not distinguish some IMGT-functional V segments, including TRBV6-2 and TRBV6-3, those segments were excluded. In a later analysis, around 15,000 TCR beta sequences were associated with specific HLA alleles at a false discovery rate of 0.05. Because some donors lacked HLA typing at each locus, the association tests relied only on the typed subset. When HLA alleles, especially DR and DQ, strongly co-occurred, attributing TCR associations to individual alleles was difficult. In both the original and validation cohorts, the classifier was reported to diagnose cytomegalovirus status with high specificity and sensitivity. A cluster of highly shared sequence variants was judged likely to be a technical artifact of the sequencing pipeline. Roughly uniform sequencing depth across donors was assumed in presence/absence analyses, although this assumption may not hold. In a later analysis, several top co-occurrence clusters were reported to appear linked to parvovirus B19, influenza, CMV and Epstein-Barr virus. A later analysis found that most CMV-associated TCR beta chains appeared HLA-restricted, with HLA associations seemingly driven largely by CMV exposure.

The origin of this receptor is a male donor in good health and CMV-seropositive. The material sequenced was PBMCs. The chain uses TRBV6-5 and TRBJ2-1, with 10 bases matching TRBD2. The CDR3 here reads CASKSGGGFDEQFF. The nucleotide sequence is given as TGTGCCAGCAAAAGCGGGGGGGGGTTCGATGAGCAGTTCTTC.